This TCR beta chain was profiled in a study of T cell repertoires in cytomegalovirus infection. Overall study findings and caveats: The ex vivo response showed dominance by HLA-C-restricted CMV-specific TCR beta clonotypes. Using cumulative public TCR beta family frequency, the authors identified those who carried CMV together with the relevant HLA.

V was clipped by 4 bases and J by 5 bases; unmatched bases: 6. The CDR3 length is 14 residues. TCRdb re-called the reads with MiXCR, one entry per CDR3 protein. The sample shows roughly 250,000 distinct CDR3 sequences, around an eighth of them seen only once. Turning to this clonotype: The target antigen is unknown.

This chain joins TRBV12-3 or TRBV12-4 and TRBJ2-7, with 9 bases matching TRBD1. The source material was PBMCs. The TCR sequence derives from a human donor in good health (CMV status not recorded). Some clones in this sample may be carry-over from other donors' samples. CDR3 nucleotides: TGTGCCAGCAGTTCGGGACAGGGTACCAACGAGCAGTACTTC. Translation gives CASSSGQGTNEQYF.